Given below is one TCR beta chain in context. This clone's antigen is unknown. No base quality information exists; no much larger clone differs at one position. The collaborating institutions used their own protocols to collect whole blood in K2EDTA tubes. For TCRbeta analysis, collaborator samples were shipped as frozen whole blood, as isolated PBMCs, or as DNA extracted from either sample type. TCRbeta CDR3 regions were amplified from genomic DNA by means of the immunoSEQ Assay, a bias-controlled multiplex PCR. Concerning the study's data processing: The number of nucleated cells in each sample was estimated from the amplification of reference gene primers within the assay. Sequence reads were collapsed and filtered to measure the absolute abundance of every unique TCRbeta CDR3 rearrangement. For each sample, productive Simpson clonality was calculated as the square root of Simpson's diversity index across productive rearrangements. The immuneACCESS repertoire file appears here via TCRdb, limited to in-frame rearrangements. These files lack a portion of the clones; in checked studies, under half of the deficit traces to unresolved V genes, and the cause of the others is not known. Clone size and the V and J calls come from that table; the DNA yielded D and trimming. The sample table shows about 7,000 clones, and roughly 86% are seen once. Over 20% of the sample is taken by the ten largest.

This sample stems from a study of blood T cell repertoires in COVID-19 (dated by TCRdb to about 2020). Study-wide context: Samples covering the acute and convalescent phases of COVID-19 were provided by collaborators in the United States, Italy and Spain. The prospective study material was composed of cDNA or gDNA derived from T cells, B-cell-depleted T cells, or PBMCs. The dataset comprised deeply sampled blood TCRbeta repertoires from subjects exposed to, actively infected with, or recovered from COVID-19. The repertoires were made available in a free public database intended to serve as a resource for research on the immune response to SARS-CoV-2. The samples were drawn from the first 160 participants of the ongoing ImmuneRACE study and from over a thousand subjects provided by 6 global collaborators. Nearly every sample came with metadata listing a de-identified subject ID, COVID-19 status, age in years and sex. Where available, HLA class I and class II types were obtained from metadata supplied by the sample provider rather than from assay-based typing. Beyond this particular receptor, the publication reports: Clinical and demographic metadata were provided uncurated, with the amount varying by source and participant.

Taken from the germline V gene (reference sequence), the CDR1 and CDR2 loops are LNHDA and SQIVND. Reading from cysteine to phenylalanine, the CDR3 counts 15 amino acids. Just CDR3 DNA is preserved here, 45 bases in frame from base 1. V is shortened by 3 bases, J by 0 bases, and the region joining them spans 9 bases. Sequenced material: peripheral blood. The clonotype was recovered from a human donor in a cohort sampled during active COVID-19. The chain couples TRBV19 to TRBJ1-5; TRBD1 might be the D gene, on 6 matching bases. The nucleotide sequence reads TGTGCCAGTAGTATCCCCAGGGGTAGCAATCAGCCCCAGCATTTT. The resulting protein is CASSIPRGSNQPQHF. With all but the CDR3 taken from the reference TRBV19 and TRBJ1-5 genes, the full variable domain is: DGGITQSPKYLFRKEGQNVTLSCEQNLNHDAMYWYRQDPGQGLRLIYYSQIVNDFQKGDIAEGYSVSREKKESFPLTVTSAQKNPTAFYLCASSIPRGSNQPQHFGDGTRLSIL.